This T cell receptor beta chain was recorded in a study of spatial heterogeneity in lung cancer (dated by TCRdb to between 2018 and 2020). Some background on the complete study: More beta-chain than alpha-chain transcripts were consistently detected, likely reflecting higher beta-chain transcript abundance. TCR transcript counts in tumor regions correlated strongly with a T cell transcriptional module score from matched bulk RNA-seq. In the raw uncorrected reads, each unique combination of TCR and UMI appeared more than ten times on average. The study quantitatively compared TCR alpha and beta repertoires across multiple tumor regions, matched nontumor lung and blood in non-small cell lung cancer. The study linked features of the TCR repertoire to counts of nonsynonymous mutations, which were determined by whole-exome sequencing of tumor tissue. At surgery, both alpha and beta chains were TCR-sequenced in some 220 tumor regions, about 64 matched nontumor lung samples and a few dozen PBMC samples. General findings and caveats noted by the study authors: A correlation was observed between the number of expanded intratumoral alpha and beta TCRs and the tumor nonsynonymous mutation count. Additional single-cell paired TCR alpha and beta sequencing was considered necessary to confirm, at a functional level, the hypothesis that regional TCRs recognize regional mutations. The count of ubiquitous expanded TCRs correlated with the count of ubiquitous nonsynonymous mutations, and the count of regional expanded TCRs correlated with the count of regional nonsynonymous mutations. Estimated TCR-seq coverage of tumor T cells was only around 7.2% for alpha chains and approximately 12% for beta chains.

This clonotype was counted many times. Its antigen is unknown. Base qualities were left out, and no much larger clone turns up one base away. This beta chain slipped into a library made for alpha chains as a stray read, so its size is not meaningful. The time point tag for this specimen amounts to: sample taken at primary tumor resection. The donors were 65 to 90 patients from the lung TRACERx cohort who had early-stage, untreated non-small cell lung cancer. Without any cell sorting, TCR sequencing was performed on whole RNA extracted either from tumor and nontumor lung tissue or from cryopreserved PBMC samples. Only patients with enough RNA available from two or more tumor regions were chosen for TCR sequencing. Tumor and adjacent nontumor lung specimens were reviewed by a lung pathologist before selection. Library construction relied on 5' RACE. Instrument on record: NextSeq 500. The TCR library protocol attached a unique molecular identifier to each TCR cDNA molecule to allow correction of PCR and sequencing errors. As for the original processing: Decombinator tools were used for TCR identification, UMI-based error correction and CDR3 extraction. TCRs above a frequency of 2 per 1,000, corresponding to the top 1% of the tumor frequency distribution, were defined as expanded. Expanded tumor TCRs statistically deemed absent (corrected P<0.05) from at least one tumor region were classed as regional, and all other expanded tumor TCRs were classed as ubiquitous. Renyi diversity was computed with the R vegan package after each repertoire had been subsampled 100 times to 5,000 TCRs. CDR3 similarity networks were constructed using string-kernel similarity of amino acid triplets, with links drawn between CDR3s whose pairwise similarity was above 0.82. Using fastp trimming at Q25 and MiXCR clonotype assembly, TCRdb reanalyzed the public sequencing data and kept in-frame beta chains. Each CDR3 protein appears once, grouped with its most common genes and DNA. The V and J calls and clone size are TCRdb's, not the authors'. The sample data list around 15,000 distinct CDR3 sequences, and 6.5% to 8% of these were observed just once. The top ten hold 15% to 20% of the sample.

This TCR derives from a female donor with early-stage non-small cell lung cancer. The source material was lung tumor tissue, sampled at surgery.

The DNA reads as follows: TGTGCCAGCAGTTTAGCGTCGGGGTACGAGCAGTACTTC. This translates into CASSLASGYEQYF. This chain is built from TRBV12-3 or TRBV12-4 and TRBJ2-7; matching of 5 bases hints at TRBD2 as the D gene. From cysteine to phenylalanine, the CDR3 is 13 amino acids long. Of the read, only the CDR3 DNA is kept; its 39 bases are in frame from base 1. V loses 0 bases, J loses 4 bases, and the germline ends lie 7 bases apart.